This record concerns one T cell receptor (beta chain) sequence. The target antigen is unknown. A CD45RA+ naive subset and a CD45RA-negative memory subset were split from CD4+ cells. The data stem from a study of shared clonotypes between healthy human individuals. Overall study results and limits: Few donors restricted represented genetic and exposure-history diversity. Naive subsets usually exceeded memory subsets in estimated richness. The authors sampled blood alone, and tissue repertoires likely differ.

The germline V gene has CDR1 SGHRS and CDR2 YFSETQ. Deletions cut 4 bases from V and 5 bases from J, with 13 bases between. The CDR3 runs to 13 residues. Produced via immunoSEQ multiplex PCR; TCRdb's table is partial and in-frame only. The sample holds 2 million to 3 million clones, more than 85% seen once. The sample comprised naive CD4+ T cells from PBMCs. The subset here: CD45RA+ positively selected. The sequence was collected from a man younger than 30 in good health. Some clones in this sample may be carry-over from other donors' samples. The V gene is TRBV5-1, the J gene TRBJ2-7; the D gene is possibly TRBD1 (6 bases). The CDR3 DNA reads TGCGCCAGCAGCATAGGGACACGGAACGAGCAGTACTTC. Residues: CASSIGTRNEQYF.